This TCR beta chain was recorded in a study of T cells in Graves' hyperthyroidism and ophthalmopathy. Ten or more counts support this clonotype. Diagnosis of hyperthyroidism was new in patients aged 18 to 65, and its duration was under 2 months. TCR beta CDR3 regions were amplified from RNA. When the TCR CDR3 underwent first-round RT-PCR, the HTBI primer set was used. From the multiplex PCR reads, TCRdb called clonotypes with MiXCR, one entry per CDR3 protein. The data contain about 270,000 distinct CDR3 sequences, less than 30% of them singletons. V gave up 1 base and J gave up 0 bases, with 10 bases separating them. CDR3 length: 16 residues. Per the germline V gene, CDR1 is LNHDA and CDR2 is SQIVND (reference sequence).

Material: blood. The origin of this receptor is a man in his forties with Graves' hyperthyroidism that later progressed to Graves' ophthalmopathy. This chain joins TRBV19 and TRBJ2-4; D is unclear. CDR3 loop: CASSIGRSLAKNIQYF. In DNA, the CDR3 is TGTGCCAGTAGTATAGGTCGGAGCTTAGCCAAAAACATTCAGTACTTC.